Following are 22 T cell receptor beta chains from one sample sequenced in a study of T-cell memory formation after mild COVID-19. MiXCR, applied by TCRdb to the 5' RACE reads, yields one record per CDR3 protein. The table lists around 400,000 distinct CDR3 sequences, about 24% of them singletons. Sequenced: PBMCs or a T cell subset sorted from them (not recorded which). These receptors originate from an adult woman who had mild COVID-19 (a few samples of this study predate the infection). Cell type and time point are not known.

The V and J genes are TRBV14 and TRBJ1-6; weak D call: TRBD1 (5 bases). The ends were cut back, 1 base at V and 6 bases at J, with 13 bases in the middle. CDR3 length: 16 amino acids. Per the germline V gene, CDR1 is SGHDN and CDR2 is FVKESK. The DNA of the CDR3 is TGTGCCAGCAGCCAAGCTATTCCAGGGATTAATTCACCCCTCCACTTT. Amino acids: CASSQAIPGINSPLHF.

The chain carries TRBV29-1 and TRBJ2-1, with D possibly TRBD2 on 5 matching bases. V gave up 7 bases and J gave up 6 bases, with 7 bases separating them. The CDR3 sequence is 10 residues long. Per the germline V gene, CDR1 is SQVTM and CDR2 is ANQGSEA. This CDR3 reads CSGRGNEQFF. The DNA for the CDR3 is TGCAGCGGACGGGGCAATGAGCAGTTCTTC.

The chain employs TRBV7-2 and TRBJ2-1, with D possibly being TRBD2 (6 bases). The germline V and J ends were trimmed by 5 bases and 4 bases, with 12 bases remaining between them. This CDR3 region has 14 residues. Germline lookup yields CDR1 SGHTA and CDR2 FQGNSA. For the CDR3, the DNA is TGTGCCAGCAGCCCCCAAGGGAGGTACAATGAGCAGTTCTTC. This sequence encodes CASSPQGRYNEQFF.

The V call is TRBV12-3 or TRBV12-4, the J call TRBJ2-1, with D tentatively TRBD1 (6 bases). V dropped 5 bases and J dropped 6 bases, with 17 bases sitting between them. The CDR3 is 15 amino acids. The CDR3 DNA follows: TGTGCCAGCAGTCCGCCGGCAGGGGCTGGCAATGAGCAGTTCTTC. This encodes CASSPPAGAGNEQFF.

The J gene is TRBJ2-5, the V gene TRBV13; 8 bases are a match to TRBD2. V trimming: 6 bases; J trimming: 7 bases; junction bases outside the gene matches: 4. Germline V CDR1 and CDR2: PRHDT, FYEKMQ (reference sequence). This CDR3 is 12 amino acids long. The CDR3 spells CASSGGRRTQYF. DNA of the CDR3: TGTGCCAGCAGTGGCGGGAGGAGGACCCAGTACTTC.

This clonotype was counted between two and nine times. V usage is TRBV6-5 and J usage is TRBJ2-1, with D possibly matching TRBD2 (5 bases). The CDR3 sequence is 15 residues long. With 6 bases removed from V and 9 bases from J, the gap between germline ends came to 21 bases. Germline assignment: CDR1 MNHEY and CDR2 SVGAGI. As DNA, the CDR3 is TGTGCCAGCAGCTTAGGACTCACCCCGAAGGGTGAGCAGTTCTTC. The encoded protein is CASSLGLTPKGEQFF.

The chain is built from TRBV21-1 and TRBJ1-1; the DNA was not compared with TRBD1, the D call given in the table. TRBV21-1 is a known pseudogene. The length of the CDR3 is 15 residues. CDR3 sequence: CAPERDREMNTEAFF. Here the CDR3 DNA reads TGTGCCCCCGAAAGGGACCGGGAGATGAACACTGAAGCTTTCTTT.

The V call is TRBV9, the J call TRBJ2-5, with 8 bases lining up with TRBD2. There are 16 residues in the CDR3. The J segment lost 5 bases and the V segment lost 4 bases, leaving 13 bases of the junction unmatched. Looked up from germline, CDR1 is SGDLS and CDR2 is YYNGEE. CDR3 coding DNA: TGTGCCAGCAGCCGCTCTAGGCGGGGCGGGGGGGAGACCCAGTACTTC. Translated: CASSRSRRGGGETQYF.

In the case of this clonotype: One end of the junction does not line up with germline, which may come from a read error. In DNA, the CDR3 is TGTGCCAGTAGTCCCCTGGGGCGGAAAGGGGGAACTATGAAGACTGAAGCTTTCTTT. It is translated as CASSPLGRKGGTMKTEAFF. The V and J genes are TRBV19 and TRBJ1-1, with a possible D match to TRBD1 (6 bases). The germline V gene has CDR1 LNHDA and CDR2 SQIVND (reference sequence). This CDR3 spans 19 amino acids.

This clonotype was seen only a few times. V and J are TRBV7-2 and TRBJ1-1, with D perhaps matching TRBD1 (5 bases). V lost 6 bases and J lost 5, with 22 bases in between. The CDR3 spans 16 residues. Germline V CDR1 and CDR2: SGHTA, FQGNSA. This chain's CDR3 is CASRVLGIKRGTEAFF. The CDR3 coding sequence is TGTGCCAGCAGAGTCTTGGGGATAAAACGGGGGACTGAAGCTTTCTTT.

This clonotype was seen more than once but under ten times. This rearrangement joins TRBV5-1 to TRBJ2-5; D uncertain. V was trimmed by 3 bases and J by 5 bases, leaving 17 bases between them. This CDR3 has 15 amino acids. Germline CDR1 SGHRS, CDR2 YFSETQ. CDR3 in amino acids: CASSSPPIGVETQYF. CDR3 coding DNA: TGCGCCAGCAGCTCACCGCCGATCGGCGTCGAGACCCAGTACTTC.

The genes are TRBV20-1 and TRBJ2-5; 7 bases are shared with TRBD2. CDR3 length equals 14 residues. J lost 1 base, V lost 3 bases, and 5 bases had no gene match. Germline CDR1 and CDR2: DFQATT and SNEGSKA (reference sequence). The CDR3, as DNA: TGCAGTGCTAGGCTGGGGGAGGGCCAAGAGACCCAGTACTTC. Amino acid sequence: CSARLGEGQETQYF.

The rearrangement joins TRBV29-1 to TRBJ2-7; the D is unclear. Trimming removed 1 base from V and 3 bases from J, with 4 bases in between. This CDR3 contains 11 residues. Germline CDR1 reads SQVTM; CDR2 reads ANQGSEA. DNA of the CDR3: TGCAGCGTTGAAGTCCGCTACGAGCAGTACTTC. It yields the protein CSVEVRYEQYF.

J is TRBJ1-1 and V is TRBV12-5; D uncertain. The CDR3 runs 14 residues. Germline V gives CDR1 LGHNT, CDR2 FRNRAP. V was clipped by 3 bases and J by 3 bases, with 11 bases between them. The CDR3 nucleotides read TGTGCTAGTGGTTTTGATCCCAGGTACACTGAAGCTTTCTTT. Protein: CASGFDPRYTEAFF.

Written as DNA, the CDR3 is TGCAGCGTTTCCAATCCAGGGAGCTCCTACAATGAGCAGTTCTTC. It encodes CSVSNPGSSYNEQFF. The V gene is TRBV29-1, the J gene TRBJ2-1; D is possibly TRBD1 or TRBD2 (5 bases each). V was pared by 5 bases and J by 0 bases, with 14 bases between. The CDR3 spans 15 residues. CDR1 is SQVTM, CDR2 ANQGSEA, per germline.

The genes are TRBV6-1 and TRBJ2-1; 7 nucleotides match TRBD2. This CDR3 is built from 16 residues. The ends lost 3 bases at V and 4 bases at J; junction bases unmatched: 9. Looked up from germline, CDR1 is MNHNS and CDR2 is SASEGT. The CDR3 is CASSEVLAAPYNEQFF. The CDR3 DNA sequence: TGTGCCAGCAGTGAGGTTCTAGCGGCCCCATACAATGAGCAGTTCTTC.

This clonotype was observed a handful of times. V and J are TRBV7-8 and TRBJ2-7; 11 bases agree with TRBD2. This CDR3 comprises 18 residues. Germline V gene data show CDR1 as SGHVS and CDR2 as FQNEAQ. J lost 5 bases, V lost 1 base, and 13 bases had no gene match. The CDR3 here is CASSLVRGTSGTFHEQYF. The CDR3 DNA sequence: TGTGCCAGCAGCTTAGTCCGAGGGACTAGCGGTACCTTCCACGAGCAGTACTTC.

The gene calls are TRBV7-8 and TRBJ2-3; D possibly corresponds to TRBD1 (5 bases). CDR1 SGHVS and CDR2 FQNEAQ come from the germline V gene. V shed 10 bases and J shed 2 bases, with 13 bases lying between them. The CDR3 runs to 13 residues. CDR3 amino acids: CATLIGVTDTQYF. Here the CDR3 DNA reads TGTGCCACCCTAATAGGGGTCACAGATACGCAGTATTTT.

This clonotype was seen ten or more times. This chain links TRBV12-3 or TRBV12-4 with TRBJ2-5; TRBD1 matches at 8 bases. This CDR3 has 15 residues. Germline trimming cut 2 bases from V and 2 bases from J; bases unmatched to any gene: 4. This CDR3 reads CASSLNRGYQETQYF. The CDR3 region has the DNA TGTGCCAGCAGTTTAAACAGGGGGTATCAAGAGACCCAGTACTTC.

This clonotype was counted ten times or more. The chain recombines TRBV25-1 with TRBJ2-3; 9 positions agree with TRBD2. Trimming removed 2 bases from V and 0 bases from J; junction bases left unmatched: 6. The CDR3 consists of 17 residues. The germline V gene has CDR1 MGHDK and CDR2 SYGVNS. The CDR3 sequence: CASSEELAGFSTDTQYF. The DNA of the CDR3 is TGTGCCAGCAGTGAAGAGCTAGCGGGATTCAGCACAGATACGCAGTATTTT.

This clonotype was counted between two and nine times. V and J are TRBV7-9 and TRBJ1-2; the D is unclear. The V end lost 5 bases, the J end lost 4 bases, and 17 bases lay between the germline ends. The CDR3 contains 15 residues. Germline CDR1 is SEHNR and CDR2 is FQNEAQ (reference sequence). The CDR3 here is CASSPSQTSAYGYTF. CDR3 sequence (DNA): TGTGCCAGCAGCCCCTCACAGACCTCGGCCTATGGCTACACCTTC.

This clonotype was detected only a few times. The chain carries TRBV7-9 and TRBJ1-5, with D possibly being TRBD1 (5 bases). Germline lookup yields CDR1 SEHNR and CDR2 FQNEAQ (reference sequence). CDR3 length equals 17 residues. V was cut by 4 bases and J by 0 bases, with 16 bases left in between. Here the CDR3 DNA reads TGTGCCAGCAGCTGGGGGTTGGGAGGGGCTAGCAATCAGCCCCAGCATTTT. Translated: CASSWGLGGASNQPQHF.